Each of the 2 T cell receptor beta chains below was sequenced from the same sample in a study of CXCR3-negative and CXCR3-positive naive CD8 T cells. Study-wide results and limits: A higher hydrophobicity marked the TRB CDR3s of CXCR3-positive naive cells versus CXCR3-negative naive cells.

With UMI labels, 5' RACE was used to prepare the TRB cDNA libraries. Reanalyzing the 5' RACE reads, TCRdb keeps one entry per CDR3 protein, without DNA. The sample data list 120,000 to 150,000 distinct CDR3 sequences. No antigen has been identified for these receptors. Sequenced: naive CXCR3+ CD8+ T cells from blood. This sample's subset: CD45RO-CCR7+CD27+CD95- naive CD8+ T cells expressing CXCR3 (TNR3+). The receptors originated from a human donor in good health. Some clones in this sample may be carry-over from other donors' samples.

V is TRBV6-4 and J is TRBJ2-1; TCRdb's assignment of TRBD2 cannot be checked, as there is no DNA. Germline lookup yields CDR1 MRHNA and CDR2 SNTAGT. The length of the CDR3 is 13 residues. This CDR3 reads CASSGGAHNEQFF.

V is TRBV19 and J is TRBJ1-5; absent DNA, TCRdb's TRBD1 call cannot be checked. CDR1 and CDR2 from the germline V gene are LNHDA and SQIVND (reference sequence). CDR3 length equals 15 residues. The CDR3 sequence: CASSRDSNGNQPQHF.